This T cell receptor (beta chain) was captured by sequencing in a study of PD-1 blockade in classical Hodgkin lymphoma. Study findings and constraints: According to reports, newly diagnosed patients had lower baseline TCR diversity than healthy donors, and relapsed/refractory patients had lower baseline TCR diversity still. The authors excluded patients who started nivolumab under 1 year after ASCT. CD4+ TCR diversity climbed significantly by C4D1, unlike CD8+ TCR diversity.

No patient escaped relapse after autologous stem cell transplantation, and brentuximab vedotin exposure varied. Isolation of CD4+ T cells from thawed PBMCs was performed by magnetic negative selection. Sequencing used immunoSEQ multiplex PCR; TCRdb keeps in-frame clones, though not all of them. The sample lists around 36,000 clones, 90% occurring once. The CDR3 spans 12 residues. V was shortened by 3 bases and J by 5 bases, with 8 bases between the two germline ends. The germline gives CDR1 GTSNPN, CDR2 SVGIG (reference sequence). A single count supports this clone. The antigen remains unidentified. This chain joins TRBV30 and TRBJ2-1; D assignment may be TRBD1 or TRBD2 (5 bases each). The receptor comes from a human donor with classical Hodgkin lymphoma. The source was CD4+ T cells from blood, collected at baseline. The chain's CDR3 is CAWRGVHNEQFF. The CDR3 bases are TGTGCCTGGAGGGGGGTACACAATGAGCAGTTCTTC.